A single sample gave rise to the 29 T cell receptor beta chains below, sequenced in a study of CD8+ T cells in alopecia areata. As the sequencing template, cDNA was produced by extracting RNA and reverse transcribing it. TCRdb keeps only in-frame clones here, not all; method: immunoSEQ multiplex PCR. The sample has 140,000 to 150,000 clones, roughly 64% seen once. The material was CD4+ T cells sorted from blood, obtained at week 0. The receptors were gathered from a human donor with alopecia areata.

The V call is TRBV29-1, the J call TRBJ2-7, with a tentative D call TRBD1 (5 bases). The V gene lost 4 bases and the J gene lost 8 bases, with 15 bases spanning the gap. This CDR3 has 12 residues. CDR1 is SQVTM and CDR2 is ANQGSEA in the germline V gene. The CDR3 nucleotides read TGCAGCGTTGGTGTAGGGGCTACGAAGCAGTACTTC. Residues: CSVGVGATKQYF.

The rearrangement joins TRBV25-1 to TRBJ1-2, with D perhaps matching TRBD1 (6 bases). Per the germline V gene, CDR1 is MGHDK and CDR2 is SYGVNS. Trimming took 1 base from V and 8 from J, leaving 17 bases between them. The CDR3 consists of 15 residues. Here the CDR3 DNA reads TGTGCCAGCAGTGAATTGGACAGAAGTAGGGGAGGCTACACCTTC. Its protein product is CASSELDRSRGGYTF.

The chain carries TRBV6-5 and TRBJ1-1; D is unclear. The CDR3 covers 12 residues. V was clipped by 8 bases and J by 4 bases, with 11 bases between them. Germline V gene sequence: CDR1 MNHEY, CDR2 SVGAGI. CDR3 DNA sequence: TGTGCCAGCTCTAGTTTGGGCACTGAAGCTTTCTTT. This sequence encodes CASSSLGTEAFF.

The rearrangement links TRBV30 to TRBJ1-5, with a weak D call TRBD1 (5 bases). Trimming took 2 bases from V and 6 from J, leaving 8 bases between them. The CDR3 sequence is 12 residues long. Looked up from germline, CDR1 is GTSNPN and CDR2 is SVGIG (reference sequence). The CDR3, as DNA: TGTGCCTGGAGTTTTGGGGGTCAGCCCCAGCATTTT. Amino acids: CAWSFGGQPQHF.

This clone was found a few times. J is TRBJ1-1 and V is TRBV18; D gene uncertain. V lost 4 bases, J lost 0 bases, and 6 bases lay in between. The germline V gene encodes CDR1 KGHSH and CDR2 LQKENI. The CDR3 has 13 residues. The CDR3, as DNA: TGTGCCAGCTCACTAGAGTTGAACACTGAAGCTTTCTTT. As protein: CASSLELNTEAFF.

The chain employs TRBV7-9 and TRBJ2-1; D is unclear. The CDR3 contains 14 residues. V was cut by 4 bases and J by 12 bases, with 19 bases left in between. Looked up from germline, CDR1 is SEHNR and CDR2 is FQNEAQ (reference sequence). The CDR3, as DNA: TGTGCCAGCAGCTCCACTTCCGACGGTATAGCGCAGTTCTTC. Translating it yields CASSSTSDGIAQFF.

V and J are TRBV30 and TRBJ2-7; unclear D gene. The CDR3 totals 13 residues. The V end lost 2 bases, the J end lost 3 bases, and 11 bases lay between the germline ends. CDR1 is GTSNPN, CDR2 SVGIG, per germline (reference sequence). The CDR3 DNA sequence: TGTGCCTGGAGTCGTGCGGAGATCTACGAGCAGTACTTC. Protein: CAWSRAEIYEQYF.

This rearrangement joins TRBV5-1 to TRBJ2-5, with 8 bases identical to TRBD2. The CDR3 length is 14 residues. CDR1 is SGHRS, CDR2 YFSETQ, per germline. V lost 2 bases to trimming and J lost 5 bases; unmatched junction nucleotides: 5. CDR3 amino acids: CASSFSGGWETQYF. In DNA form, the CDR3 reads TGCGCCAGCAGCTTCAGCGGGGGATGGGAGACCCAGTACTTC.

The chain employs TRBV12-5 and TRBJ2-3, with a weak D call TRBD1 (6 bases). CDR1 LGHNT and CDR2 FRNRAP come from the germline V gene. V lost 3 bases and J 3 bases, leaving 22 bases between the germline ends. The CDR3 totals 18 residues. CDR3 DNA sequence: TGTGCTAGTGGTTTCTCCCCAACAGGGATAATGGTGACAGATACGCAGTATTTT. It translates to CASGFSPTGIMVTDTQYF. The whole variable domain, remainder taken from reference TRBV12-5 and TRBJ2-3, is DARVTQTPRHKVTEMGQEVTMRCQPILGHNTVFWYRQTMMQGLELLAYFRNRAPLDDSGMPKDRFSAEMPDATLATLKIQPSEPRDSAVYFCASGFSPTGIMVTDTQYFGPGTRLTVL.

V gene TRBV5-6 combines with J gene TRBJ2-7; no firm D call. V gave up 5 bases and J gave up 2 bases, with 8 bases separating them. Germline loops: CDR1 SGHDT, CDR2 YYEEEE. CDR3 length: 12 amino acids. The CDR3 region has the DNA TGTGCCAGCAGTAGACTTCCCTACGAGCAGTACTTC. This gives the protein CASSRLPYEQYF.

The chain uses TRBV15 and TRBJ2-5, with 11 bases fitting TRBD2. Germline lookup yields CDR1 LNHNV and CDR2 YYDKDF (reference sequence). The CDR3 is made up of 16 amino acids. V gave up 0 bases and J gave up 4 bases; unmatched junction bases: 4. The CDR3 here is CATSRELAGEVETQYF. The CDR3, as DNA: TGTGCCACCAGCAGAGAACTAGCGGGGGAAGTAGAGACCCAGTACTTC.

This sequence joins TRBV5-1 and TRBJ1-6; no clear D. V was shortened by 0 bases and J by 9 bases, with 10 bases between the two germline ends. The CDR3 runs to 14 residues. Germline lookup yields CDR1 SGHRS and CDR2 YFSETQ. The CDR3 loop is CASSLGGGSSPLHF. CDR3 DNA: TGCGCCAGCAGCTTGGGGGGAGGTAGTTCACCCCTCCACTTT.

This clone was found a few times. In DNA, the CDR3 is TGTGCCTGGAAGGCCCGGACAGGGCCTGAAAAACTGTTTTTT. Protein product: CAWKARTGPEKLFF. The rearrangement links TRBV30 to TRBJ1-4, with 8 bases matching TRBD1. CDR3 length: 14 amino acids. Germline V CDR1 and CDR2: GTSNPN, SVGIG (reference sequence). Trimming took 4 bases from V and 7 from J; bases not matched to a gene: 8.

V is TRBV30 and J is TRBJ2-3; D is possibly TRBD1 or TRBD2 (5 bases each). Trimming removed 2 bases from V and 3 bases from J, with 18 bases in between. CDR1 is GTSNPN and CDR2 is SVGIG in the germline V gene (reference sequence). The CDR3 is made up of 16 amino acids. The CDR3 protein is CAWSPYRDPRTDTQYF. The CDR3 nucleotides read TGTGCCTGGAGTCCTTACCGGGACCCTCGTACAGATACGCAGTATTTT. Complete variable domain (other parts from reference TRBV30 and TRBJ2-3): SQTIHQWPATLVQPVGSPLSLECTVEGTSNPNLYWYRQAAGRGLQLLFYSVGIGQISSEVPQNLSASRPQDRQFILSSKKLLLSDSGFYLCAWSPYRDPRTDTQYFGPGTRLTVL.

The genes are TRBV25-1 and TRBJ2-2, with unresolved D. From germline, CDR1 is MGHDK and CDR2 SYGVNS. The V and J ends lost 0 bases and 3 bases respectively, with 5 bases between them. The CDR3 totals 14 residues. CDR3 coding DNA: TGTGCCAGCAGTGAATACTTAGACACCGGGGAGCTGTTTTTT. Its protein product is CASSEYLDTGELFF. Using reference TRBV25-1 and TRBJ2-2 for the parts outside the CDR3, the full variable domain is EADIYQTPRYLVIGTGKKITLECSQTMGHDKMYWYQQDPGMELHLIHYSYGVNSTEKGDLSSESTVSRIRTEHFPLTLESARPSHTSQYLCASSEYLDTGELFFGEGSRLTVL.

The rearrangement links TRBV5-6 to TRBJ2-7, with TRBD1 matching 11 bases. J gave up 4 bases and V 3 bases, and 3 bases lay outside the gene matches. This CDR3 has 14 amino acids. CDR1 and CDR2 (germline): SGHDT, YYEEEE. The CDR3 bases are TGTGCCAGCAGCTGGGGACAGGGGGGATACGAGCAGTACTTC. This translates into CASSWGQGGYEQYF.

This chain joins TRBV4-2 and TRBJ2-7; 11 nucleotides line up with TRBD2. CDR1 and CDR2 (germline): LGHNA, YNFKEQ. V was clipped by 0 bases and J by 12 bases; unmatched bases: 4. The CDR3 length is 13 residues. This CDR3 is CASSQELAGDPYF. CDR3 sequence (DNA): TGTGCCAGCAGCCAAGAACTAGCGGGGGACCCGTACTTC.

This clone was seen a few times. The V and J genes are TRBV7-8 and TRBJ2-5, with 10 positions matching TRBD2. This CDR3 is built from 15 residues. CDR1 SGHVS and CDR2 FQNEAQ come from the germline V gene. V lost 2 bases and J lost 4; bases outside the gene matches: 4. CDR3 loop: CASSLSGGASETQYF. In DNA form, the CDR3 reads TGTGCCAGCAGCTTAAGCGGGGGGGCCTCAGAGACCCAGTACTTC.

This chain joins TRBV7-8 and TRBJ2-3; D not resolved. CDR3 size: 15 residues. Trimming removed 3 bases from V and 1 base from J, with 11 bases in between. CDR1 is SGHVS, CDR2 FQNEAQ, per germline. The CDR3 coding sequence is TGTGCCAGCAGCTTTTTGGAGAGAGGCACAGATACGCAGTATTTT. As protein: CASSFLERGTDTQYF.

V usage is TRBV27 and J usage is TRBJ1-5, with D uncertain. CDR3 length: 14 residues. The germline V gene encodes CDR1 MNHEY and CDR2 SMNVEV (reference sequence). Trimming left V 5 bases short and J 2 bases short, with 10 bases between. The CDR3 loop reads CASSRALGNQPQHF. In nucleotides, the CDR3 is TGTGCCAGCAGTCGGGCGTTGGGCAATCAGCCCCAGCATTTT.

The CDR3 region is CASSPTGQETQYF. CDR3 coding DNA: TGCGCCAGCAGCCCGACAGGCCAAGAGACCCAGTACTTC. J is TRBJ2-5 and V is TRBV5-1; D perhaps matches TRBD1 (6 bases). Deletions cut 4 bases from V and 1 base from J, with 8 bases between. CDR1 SGHRS and CDR2 YFSETQ come from the germline V gene. This CDR3 spans 13 amino acids.

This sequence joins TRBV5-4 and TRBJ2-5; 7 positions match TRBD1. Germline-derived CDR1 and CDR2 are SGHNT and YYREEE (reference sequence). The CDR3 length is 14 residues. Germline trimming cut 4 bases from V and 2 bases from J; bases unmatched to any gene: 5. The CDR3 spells CASSQGTDQETQYF. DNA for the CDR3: TGTGCCAGCAGCCAAGGGACAGATCAAGAGACCCAGTACTTC.

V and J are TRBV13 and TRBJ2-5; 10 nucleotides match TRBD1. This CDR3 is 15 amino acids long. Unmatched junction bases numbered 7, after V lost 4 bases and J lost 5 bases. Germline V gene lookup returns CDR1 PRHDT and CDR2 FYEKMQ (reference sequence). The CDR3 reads CASSYDRGQRETQYF. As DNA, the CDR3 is TGTGCCAGCAGCTACGACAGGGGGCAGCGGGAGACCCAGTACTTC.

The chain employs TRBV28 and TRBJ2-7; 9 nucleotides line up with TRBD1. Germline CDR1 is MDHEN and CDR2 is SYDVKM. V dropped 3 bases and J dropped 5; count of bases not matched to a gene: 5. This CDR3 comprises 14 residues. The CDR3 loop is CASSFRDRVDEQYF. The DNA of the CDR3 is TGTGCCAGCAGTTTCCGGGACAGGGTCGACGAGCAGTACTTC.

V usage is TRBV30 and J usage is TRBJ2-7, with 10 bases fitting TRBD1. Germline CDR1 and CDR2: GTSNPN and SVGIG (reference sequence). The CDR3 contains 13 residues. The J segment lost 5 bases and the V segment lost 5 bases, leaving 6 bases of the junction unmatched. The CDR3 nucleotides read TGTGCCTGGCAACTGACAGGGGGCCACGAGCAGTACTTC. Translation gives CAWQLTGGHEQYF.

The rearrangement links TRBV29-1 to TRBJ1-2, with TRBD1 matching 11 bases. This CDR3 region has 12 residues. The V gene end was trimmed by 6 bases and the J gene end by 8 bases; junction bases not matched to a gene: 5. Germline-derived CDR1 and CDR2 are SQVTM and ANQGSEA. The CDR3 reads CSVGTGGRGYTF. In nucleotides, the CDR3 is TGCAGCGTAGGGACAGGGGGTCGAGGCTACACCTTC.

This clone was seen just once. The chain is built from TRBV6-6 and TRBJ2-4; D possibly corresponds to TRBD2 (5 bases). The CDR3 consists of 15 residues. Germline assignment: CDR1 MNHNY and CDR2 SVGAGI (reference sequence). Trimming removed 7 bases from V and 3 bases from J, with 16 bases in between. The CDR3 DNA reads TGTGCCAGCACCGAGCGGAACCCTAACAAAAACATTCAGTACTTC. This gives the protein CASTERNPNKNIQYF.

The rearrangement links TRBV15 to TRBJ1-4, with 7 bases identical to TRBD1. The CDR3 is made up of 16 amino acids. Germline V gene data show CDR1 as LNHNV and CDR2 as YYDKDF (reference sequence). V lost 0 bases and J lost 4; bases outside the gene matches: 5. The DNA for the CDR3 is TGTGCCACCAGCAGAGATTACCCAGGGGGTAATGAAAAACTGTTTTTT. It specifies CATSRDYPGGNEKLFF.

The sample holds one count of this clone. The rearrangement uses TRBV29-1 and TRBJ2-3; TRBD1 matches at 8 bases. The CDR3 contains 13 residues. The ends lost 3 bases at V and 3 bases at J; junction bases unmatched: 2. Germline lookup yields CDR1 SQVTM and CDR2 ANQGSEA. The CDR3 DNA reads TGCAGCGTTGATGGACAGGGAACAGATACGCAGTATTTT. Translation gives CSVDGQGTDTQYF.